This TCR beta chain was identified during a study of cytomegalovirus exposure and HLA in healthy donors. Overall study: In an early release, HLA-typed donors contributed some 82 million unique TCR sequences.

From germline, CDR1 is SEHNR and CDR2 FQNEAQ (reference sequence). The CDR3 has 15 residues. V lost 5 bases to trimming and J lost 0 bases; unmatched junction nucleotides: 7. Worth noting for this clone: Antigen specificity is unknown.

Vbeta (60) and Jbeta (13) primers were used in the PCR. TCRdb keeps only in-frame clones here, not all; method: immunoSEQ multiplex PCR. The sample shows roughly 78,000 clones, around 60% of them seen only once. Study results and caveats: The study designated 160 or so TCR beta chains cytomegalovirus-associated.

The rearrangement links TRBV7-9 to TRBJ2-7; TRBD1 aligns across 7 bases. This receptor was taken from a young man in good health and CMV-seropositive. The sample taken for sequencing was PBMCs. CDR3 bases: TGTGCCAGCAGCCCCTCACAGGGGACCTCCTACGAGCAGTACTTC. Protein sequence: CASSPSQGTSYEQYF.